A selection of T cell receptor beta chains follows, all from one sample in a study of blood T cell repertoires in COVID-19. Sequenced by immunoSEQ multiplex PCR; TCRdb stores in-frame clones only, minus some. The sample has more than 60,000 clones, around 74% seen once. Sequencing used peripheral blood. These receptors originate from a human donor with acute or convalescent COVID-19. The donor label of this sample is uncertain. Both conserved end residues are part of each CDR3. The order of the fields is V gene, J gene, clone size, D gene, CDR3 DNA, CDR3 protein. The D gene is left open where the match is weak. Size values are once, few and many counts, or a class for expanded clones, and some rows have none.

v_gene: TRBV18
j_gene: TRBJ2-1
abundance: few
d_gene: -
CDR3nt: TGTGCCAGCTCACCCTCGGGGATTCCACCCATCTTC
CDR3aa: CASSPSGIPPIF

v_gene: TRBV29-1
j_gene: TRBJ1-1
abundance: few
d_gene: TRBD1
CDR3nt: TGCAGCGTCACACAGGGGGCCACTGAAGCTTTCTTT
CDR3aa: CSVTQGATEAFF

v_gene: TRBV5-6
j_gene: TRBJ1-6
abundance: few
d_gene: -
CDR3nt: TGTGCCAGCAGCCCGCGCCGGTTAAATTCACCCCTCCACTTT
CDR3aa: CASSPRRLNSPLHF

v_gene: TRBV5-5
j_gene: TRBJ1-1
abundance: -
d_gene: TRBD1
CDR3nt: TGTGCCAGCAGCTTGGATGACAGGGAAAACACTGAAGCTTTCTTT
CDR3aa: CASSLDDRENTEAFF

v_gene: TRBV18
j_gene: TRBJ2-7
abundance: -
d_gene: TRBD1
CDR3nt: TGTGCCAGCTCACTACAGGGGGCCGCGGGCTACGAGCAGTACTTC
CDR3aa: CASSLQGAAGYEQYF

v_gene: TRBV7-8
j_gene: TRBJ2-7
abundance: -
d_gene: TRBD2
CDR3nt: TGTGCCAGCGGCTGGACTAGCGCGCTCTACGAGCAGTACTTC
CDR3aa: CASGWTSALYEQYF

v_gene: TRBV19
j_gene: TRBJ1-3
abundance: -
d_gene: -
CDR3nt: TGTGCCAGTAGTACGCGATCGCGTTCTGGAAACACCATATATTTT
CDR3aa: CASSTRSRSGNTIYF

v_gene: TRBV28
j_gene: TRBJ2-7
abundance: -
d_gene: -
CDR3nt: TGTGCCAGCAGTCCCCCTGGGAGAGACTACGAGCAGTACTTC
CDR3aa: CASSPPGRDYEQYF

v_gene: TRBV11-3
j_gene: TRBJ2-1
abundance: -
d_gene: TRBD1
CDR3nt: TGTGCCAGCAGCCATGGGACAGTCTACAATGAGCAGTTCTTC
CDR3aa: CASSHGTVYNEQFF

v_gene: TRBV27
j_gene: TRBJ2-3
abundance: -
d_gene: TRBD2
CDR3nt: TGTGCCAGCAGTTTAATTAACCGGCGGGAGGGGACAGATACGCAGTATTTT
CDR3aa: CASSLINRREGTDTQYF

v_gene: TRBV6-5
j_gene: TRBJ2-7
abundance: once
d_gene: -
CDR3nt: TGTGCCAGCAGTTCGGGGGTACGCGAGCAGTACTTC
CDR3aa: CASSSGVREQYF

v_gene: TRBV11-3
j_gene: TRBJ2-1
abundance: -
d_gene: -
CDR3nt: TGTGCCAGCAGCTTAGAACCAGCGTCAAGCTCCTACAATGAGCAGTTCTTC
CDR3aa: CASSLEPASSSYNEQFF

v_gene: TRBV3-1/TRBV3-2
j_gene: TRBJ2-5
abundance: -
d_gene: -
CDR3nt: TGTGCCAGCAGCCACCTCACACCTAGGGGAGAGACCCAGTACTTC
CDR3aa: CASSHLTPRGETQYF

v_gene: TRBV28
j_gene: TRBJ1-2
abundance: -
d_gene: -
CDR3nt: TGTGCCAGCAGTTTAAGAGGGAAGTCTGGCTACACCTTC
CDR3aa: CASSLRGKSGYTF

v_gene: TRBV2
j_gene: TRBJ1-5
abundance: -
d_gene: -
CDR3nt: TGTGCCAGCAGGTTCGGGGATAGTCAGCCCCAGCATTTT
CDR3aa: CASRFGDSQPQHF

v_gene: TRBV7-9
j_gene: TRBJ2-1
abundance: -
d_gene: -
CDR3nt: TGTGCCAGCAGCTTGGGGACCTTTACAGGGTCCACCTACAATGAGCAGTTCTTC
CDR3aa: CASSLGTFTGSTYNEQFF

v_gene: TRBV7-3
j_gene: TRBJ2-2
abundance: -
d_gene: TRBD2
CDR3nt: TGTGCCAGCAGCTTAATTCCTAGCGGGACAACGAACACCGGGGAGCTGTTTTTT
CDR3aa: CASSLIPSGTTNTGELFF

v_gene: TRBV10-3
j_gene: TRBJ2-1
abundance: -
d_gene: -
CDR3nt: TGTGCCATCAGTGAGTCGCAGTTGAAAGGGGATGAGCAGTTCTTC
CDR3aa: CAISESQLKGDEQFF

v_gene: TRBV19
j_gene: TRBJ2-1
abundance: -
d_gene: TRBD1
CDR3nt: TGTGCCAGCGGACAGGGAGAAGTCTATGAGCAGTTCTTC
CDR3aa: CASGQGEVYEQFF

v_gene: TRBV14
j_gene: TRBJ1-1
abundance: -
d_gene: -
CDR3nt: TGTGCCAGCAGCCCCATCACGGGGTTGGGCACTGAAGCTTTCTTT
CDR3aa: CASSPITGLGTEAFF

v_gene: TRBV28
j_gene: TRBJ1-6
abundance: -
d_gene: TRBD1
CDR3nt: TGTGCCAGCAGTCCCCCGACAGGGGCGAATTCACCCCTCCACTTT
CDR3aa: CASSPPTGANSPLHF

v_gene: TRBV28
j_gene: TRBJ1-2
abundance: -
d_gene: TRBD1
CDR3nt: TGTGCCAGCAGTTATCCCGGGACAGAAAATGGCTACACCTTC
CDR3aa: CASSYPGTENGYTF

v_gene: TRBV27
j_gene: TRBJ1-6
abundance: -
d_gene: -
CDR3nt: TGTGCCAGCAGTTTAGAGCCCTTCTCACCCCTCCACTTT
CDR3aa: CASSLEPFSPLHF

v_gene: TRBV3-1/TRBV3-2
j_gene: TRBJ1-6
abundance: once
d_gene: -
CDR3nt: TGTGCCAGCAGCCAGTACGGGGAGGATAATTCACCCCTCCACTTT
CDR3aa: CASSQYGEDNSPLHF

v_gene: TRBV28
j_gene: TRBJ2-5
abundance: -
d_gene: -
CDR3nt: TGTGCCAGCAGTTTAACACTCTCGGGGGAGACCCAGTACTTC
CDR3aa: CASSLTLSGETQYF

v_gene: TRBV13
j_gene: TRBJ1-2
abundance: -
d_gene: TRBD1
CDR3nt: TGTGCCAGCAGCTTACAGGGGGAATATGGCTACACCTTC
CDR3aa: CASSLQGEYGYTF

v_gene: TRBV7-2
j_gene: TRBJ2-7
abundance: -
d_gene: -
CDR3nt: TGTGCCAGCAGCCCAGGGGGTAGCGGCTACGAGCAGTACTTC
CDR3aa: CASSPGGSGYEQYF

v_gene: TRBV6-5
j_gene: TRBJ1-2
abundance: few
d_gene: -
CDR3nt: TGTGCCAGCAGTTCCACAGGAGGGTGGAGCTACACCTTC
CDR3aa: CASSSTGGWSYTF

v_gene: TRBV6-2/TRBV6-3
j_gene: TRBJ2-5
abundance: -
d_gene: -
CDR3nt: TGTGCCAGCAGTTCCATAGAGACCCAGTACTTC
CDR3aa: CASSSIETQYF

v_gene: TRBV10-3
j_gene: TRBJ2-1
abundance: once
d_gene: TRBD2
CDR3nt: TGTGCCATCAGTGACCATCCAAGCGGGGCTACCGGGGGCAATGAGCAGTTCTTC
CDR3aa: CAISDHPSGATGGNEQFF

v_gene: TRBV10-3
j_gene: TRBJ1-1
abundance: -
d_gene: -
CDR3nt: TGTGCCATCAGTGATTCGAGGAATACCCCCGAAGCTTTCTTT
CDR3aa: CAISDSRNTPEAFF

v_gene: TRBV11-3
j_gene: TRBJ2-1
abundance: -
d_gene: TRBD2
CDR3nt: TGTGCCAGCAGCTCCCGACTAGCCGATTACAATGAGCAGTTCTTC
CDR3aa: CASSSRLADYNEQFF

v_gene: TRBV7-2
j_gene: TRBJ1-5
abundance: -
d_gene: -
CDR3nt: TGTGCCAGCAGCTTAGTGACGGGGATCGATCAGCCCCAGCATTTT
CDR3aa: CASSLVTGIDQPQHF

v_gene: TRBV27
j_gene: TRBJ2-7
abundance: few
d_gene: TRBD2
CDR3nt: TGTGCCAGCAGTTCCCTCCGGGGGGGCCAGGCAATCTCCTACGAGCAGTACTTC
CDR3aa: CASSSLRGGQAISYEQYF

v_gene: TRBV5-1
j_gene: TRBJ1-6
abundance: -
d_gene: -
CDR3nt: TGCGCCAGCAGCTTGAACGGCTATAATTCACCCCTCCACTTT
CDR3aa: CASSLNGYNSPLHF

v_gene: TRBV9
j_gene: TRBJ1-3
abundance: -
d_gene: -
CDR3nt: TGTGCCAGCAGCGAAGGACTGGCAGCGAGCTCTGGAAACACCATATATTTT
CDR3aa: CASSEGLAASSGNTIYF

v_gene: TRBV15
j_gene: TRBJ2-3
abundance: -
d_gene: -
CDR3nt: TGTGCCACCAGCAGAGATGTGAGTACGCAGTATTTT
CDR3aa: CATSRDVSTQYF

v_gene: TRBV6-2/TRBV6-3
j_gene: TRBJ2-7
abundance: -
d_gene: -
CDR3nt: TGTGCCAGCAGTTACTCGACCAGGGTACGCGAGCAGTACTTC
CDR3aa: CASSYSTRVREQYF

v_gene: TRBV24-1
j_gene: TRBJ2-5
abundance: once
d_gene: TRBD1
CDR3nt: TGTGCCACCAGTGATCACGGACAGGAAGGTCAAGAGACCCAGTACTTC
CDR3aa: CATSDHGQEGQETQYF

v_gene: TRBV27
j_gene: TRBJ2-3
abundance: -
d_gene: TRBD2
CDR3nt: TGTGCCAGCAGCCGGACTAGCTATAGGACAGATACGCAGTATTTT
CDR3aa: CASSRTSYRTDTQYF

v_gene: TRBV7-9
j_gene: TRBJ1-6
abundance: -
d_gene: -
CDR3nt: TGTGCCACCAAGCTCTCGGACACTGATAATTCACCCCTCCACTTT
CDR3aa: CATKLSDTDNSPLHF

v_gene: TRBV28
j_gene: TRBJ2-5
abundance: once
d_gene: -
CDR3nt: TGTGCCAGCAGTTCACACGACAGGGTGGCGGGGGAGACCCAGTACTTC
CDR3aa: CASSSHDRVAGETQYF

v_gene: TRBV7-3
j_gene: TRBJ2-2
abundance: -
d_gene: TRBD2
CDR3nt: TGTGCCAGCAGCTTAATGGCGTCTAGCGGAGACACCGGGGAGCTGTTTTTT
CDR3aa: CASSLMASSGDTGELFF

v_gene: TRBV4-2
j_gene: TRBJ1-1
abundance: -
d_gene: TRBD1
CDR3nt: TGTGCCAGCAGCCAAGTCTCGGGACAGGGACACACTGAAGCTTTCTTT
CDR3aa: CASSQVSGQGHTEAFF

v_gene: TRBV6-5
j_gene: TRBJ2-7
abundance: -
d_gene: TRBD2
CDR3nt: TGTGCCAGCAGGAGGACTAGCGGGTCTCACGAGCAGTACTTC
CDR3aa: CASRRTSGSHEQYF

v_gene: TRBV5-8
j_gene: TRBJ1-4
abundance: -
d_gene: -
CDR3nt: TGTGCCAGCAGCGCGGGAACAACTAATGAAAAACTGTTTTTT
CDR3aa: CASSAGTTNEKLFF

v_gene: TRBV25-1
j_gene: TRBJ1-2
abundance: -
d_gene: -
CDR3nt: TGTGCCAGCAGTGGGAGCGCAGGGTACGGCTACACCTTC
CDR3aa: CASSGSAGYGYTF

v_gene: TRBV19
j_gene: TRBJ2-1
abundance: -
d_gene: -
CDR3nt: TGTGCCAGTAGTATAGATCATCAGGACAAATACAATGAGCAGTTCTTC
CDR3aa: CASSIDHQDKYNEQFF

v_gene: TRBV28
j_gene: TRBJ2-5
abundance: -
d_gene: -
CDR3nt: TGTGCCAGCAGTTTATGGGGGAGTGGGCAAGAGACCCAGTACTTC
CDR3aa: CASSLWGSGQETQYF

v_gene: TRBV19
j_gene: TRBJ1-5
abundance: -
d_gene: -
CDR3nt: TGTGCCAGTAGTGACATCGGGCAGGGCGAACAGCCCCAGCATTTT
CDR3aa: CASSDIGQGEQPQHF

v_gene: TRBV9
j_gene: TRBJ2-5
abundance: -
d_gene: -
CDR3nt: TGTGCCAGCAGCGTGGCGGGAATGGAGACCCAGTACTTC
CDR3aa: CASSVAGMETQYF

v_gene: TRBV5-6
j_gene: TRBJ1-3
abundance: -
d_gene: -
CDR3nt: TGTGCCAGCAGCTTGAGCAACACCATATATTTT
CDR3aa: CASSLSNTIYF